The next 3 T cell receptor beta chains were all read from a single sample in a study of glioma-infiltrating T cells after dendritic cell vaccination. Assay: immunoSEQ multiplex PCR; the TCRdb copy retains only in-frame clones and omits some. This sample has around 89,000 clones; approximately 90% occur once, and the top ten carry about a sixth. Sequenced material: blood, taken before dendritic cell vaccination. The origin of the receptors is a human donor with glioblastoma.

CDR3 nucleotide sequence: TGTGCCAGCAGCGCGGGACAGGTATACAATGAGCAGTTCTTC. Translating gives CASSAGQVYNEQFF. This chain links TRBV7-2 with TRBJ2-1; 8 bases line up with TRBD1. Germline trimming cut 5 bases from V and 4 bases from J; bases unmatched to any gene: 4. This CDR3 has 14 amino acids. The germline gives CDR1 SGHTA, CDR2 FQGNSA.

Here the CDR3 DNA reads TGTGCTAGTGGTTTGGTAAGGACAGGGGCGGCCTACGAGCAGTACTTC. Translating it yields CASGLVRTGAAYEQYF. This chain joins TRBV12-5 and TRBJ2-7, with 9 nucleotides matching TRBD1. J lost 2 bases, V lost 0 bases, and 5 bases had no gene match. The germline V gene encodes CDR1 LGHNT and CDR2 FRNRAP. The CDR3 is 16 residues long.

This clone appeared a single time. J is TRBJ2-5 and V is TRBV5-1; possible D gene TRBD1, 6 bases. Looked up from germline, CDR1 is SGHRS and CDR2 is YFSETQ. The CDR3 runs to 17 residues. Deletions cut 0 bases from V and 5 bases from J, with 20 bases between. CDR3 coding DNA: TGCGCCAGCAGCTTGGGAGCGGCAGGGGTGAAACGGGAGACCCAGTACTTC. Translation gives CASSLGAAGVKRETQYF.